The 11 T cell receptor beta chains below come from one sample, sequenced in a study of cytomegalovirus exposure and HLA in healthy donors. Assay used: immunoSEQ multiplex PCR; TCRdb lists only in-frame clones, some missing. The table includes over 45,000 clones, about 90% detected once. Sample: PBMCs. Source of these receptors: a woman younger than 45 in good health and CMV-seronegative.

The chain uses TRBV7-9 and TRBJ2-7; TRBD2 might be the D (6 bases). CDR3 length equals 14 residues. The germline gives CDR1 SEHNR, CDR2 FQNEAQ (reference sequence). Trimming took off 5 bases at V and 1 base at J, with 12 bases between the two ends. This chain's CDR3 is CASSPSGPSYEQYF. The DNA of the CDR3 is TGTGCCAGCAGCCCAAGCGGGCCGTCCTACGAGCAGTACTTC.

The rearrangement uses TRBV7-2 and TRBJ2-6, with D tentatively TRBD2 (6 bases). CDR1 and CDR2 (germline): SGHTA, FQGNSA. Trimming took 8 bases from V and 2 from J, leaving 13 bases between them. The CDR3 length is 15 residues. DNA of the CDR3: TGTGCCAGCTCGAGTGGGAGGACTGGGGCCAACGTCCTGACTTTC. Amino acid sequence: CASSSGRTGANVLTF.

The chain combines TRBV7-3 with TRBJ2-1; TRBD2 matches 10 bases. J gave up 3 bases and V 2 bases, and 7 bases lay outside the gene matches. Germline V gives CDR1 SGHTA, CDR2 FQGTGA. CDR3 length: 17 residues. CDR3 nucleotide sequence: TGTGCCAGCAGCTTACTAGCGGGAGTAGGGGTCTACAATGAGCAGTTCTTC. Its translation is CASSLLAGVGVYNEQFF.

The gene calls are TRBV2 and TRBJ2-1, with 7 bases identical to TRBD2. The CDR3 contains 15 residues. The trim removed 8 bases at V and 6 bases at J, leaving 13 bases unmatched. CDR1 and CDR2 from the germline V gene are SNHLY and FYNNEI. The CDR3 here is CASRWASGSSNEQFF. CDR3 DNA: TGTGCCAGCCGGTGGGCTAGCGGTTCTTCCAATGAGCAGTTCTTC.

The rearrangement uses TRBV9 and TRBJ2-7; TRBD1 matches 8 bases. The CDR3 is 14 residues long. The J segment lost 3 bases and the V segment lost 3 bases, leaving 5 bases of the junction unmatched. The germline gives CDR1 SGDLS, CDR2 YYNGEE. This CDR3 reads CASSGMTGDYEQYF. In nucleotides, the CDR3 is TGTGCCAGCAGCGGAATGACAGGGGACTACGAGCAGTACTTC. Full variable domain (outside the CDR3, taken from reference TRBV9 and TRBJ2-7): DSGVTQTPKHLITATGQRVTLRCSPRSGDLSVYWYQQSLDQGLQFLIQYYNGEERAKGNILERFSAQQFPDLHSELNLSSLELGDSALYFCASSGMTGDYEQYFGPGTRLTVT.

This clone was seen only once. The chain couples TRBV6-5 to TRBJ2-7, with TRBD2 matching 7 bases. The germline CDR1 and CDR2 sequences are MNHEY and SVGAGI. The ends lost 5 bases at V and 4 bases at J; junction bases unmatched: 11. The CDR3 is 15 residues long. CDR3 in DNA: TGTGCCAGCAGTACCCTAGCGGTTTTCTCTTACGAGCAGTACTTC. Protein: CASSTLAVFSYEQYF.

The chain recombines TRBV9 with TRBJ2-3; D unresolved. The CDR3 has 15 residues. Germline lookup yields CDR1 SGDLS and CDR2 YYNGEE. V lost 4 bases, J lost 1 base, and 13 bases lay in between. The CDR3, as DNA: TGTGCCAGCAGCCTCCCGTCGGTCGGCACAGATACGCAGTATTTT. Its translation: CASSLPSVGTDTQYF. Drawing the rest from reference TRBV9 and TRBJ2-3, the complete variable domain is DSGVTQTPKHLITATGQRVTLRCSPRSGDLSVYWYQQSLDQGLQFLIQYYNGEERAKGNILERFSAQQFPDLHSELNLSSLELGDSALYFCASSLPSVGTDTQYFGPGTRLTVL.

About this clone: A junction end diverges from the germline sequence, so it may reflect a read error. The V gene is TRBV11-3, the J gene TRBJ1-4; unclear D gene. This CDR3 region has 14 residues. In germline, CDR1 is SGHNT, CDR2 YENEEA. CDR3 sequence (DNA): TGCGCCAGCAGCTTAGAGCCAGGTGGTGAAAAACTGTTTTTT. As protein: CASSLEPGGEKLFF.

The chain recombines TRBV29-1 with TRBJ1-1; 10 nucleotides align to TRBD1. This CDR3 contains 12 residues. Germline CDR1 reads SQVTM; CDR2 reads ANQGSEA. Trimming cost V 4 bases and J 4 bases; bases outside gene matches: 0. The DNA for the CDR3 is TGCAGCGTTGGGGACAGGGGCACTGAAGCTTTCTTT. It translates to CSVGDRGTEAFF.

The table lists this clone with a count of one. The chain has TRBV2 and TRBJ2-1; TRBD2 might be the D (5 bases). The CDR3 runs to 13 residues. Looked up from germline, CDR1 is SNHLY and CDR2 is FYNNEI. V was cut by 9 bases and J by 0 bases, with 9 bases left in between. The CDR3 is CASLGSSYNEQFF. CDR3 nucleotide sequence: TGTGCCAGTCTAGGGAGCTCCTACAATGAGCAGTTCTTC.

The chain is built from TRBV27 and TRBJ1-3; D may be TRBD1 (6 bases). The CDR3 length is 15 residues. Germline V gene sequence: CDR1 MNHEY, CDR2 SMNVEV (reference sequence). Trimming pared 6 bases from V and 2 bases from J, leaving 14 bases between. The CDR3 sequence: CASSRRGFAGNTIYF. The CDR3 DNA reads as TGTGCCAGCAGCCGAAGGGGGTTCGCTGGAAACACCATATATTTT.